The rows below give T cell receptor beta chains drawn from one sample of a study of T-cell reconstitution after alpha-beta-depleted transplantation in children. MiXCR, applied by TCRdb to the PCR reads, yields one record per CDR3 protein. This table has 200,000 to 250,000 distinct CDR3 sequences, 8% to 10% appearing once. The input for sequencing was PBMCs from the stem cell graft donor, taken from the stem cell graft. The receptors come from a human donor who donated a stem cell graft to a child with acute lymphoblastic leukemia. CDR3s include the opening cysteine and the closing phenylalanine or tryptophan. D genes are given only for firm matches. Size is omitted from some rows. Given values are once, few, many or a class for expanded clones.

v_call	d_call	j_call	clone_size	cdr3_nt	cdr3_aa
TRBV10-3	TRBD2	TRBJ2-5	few	TGTGCCATCAGTGGGGGGAGCGGGGGGCTCCAAGAGACCCAGTACTTC	CAISGGSGGLQETQYF
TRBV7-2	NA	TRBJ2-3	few	TGTGCCAGCAGCTGGGGGATGCAAGATACGCAGTATTTT	CASSWGMQDTQYF
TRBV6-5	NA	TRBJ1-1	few	TGTGCCAGCAGACAACAAATTACAGGGCATATGAACACTGAAGCTTTCTTT	CASRQQITGHMNTEAFF
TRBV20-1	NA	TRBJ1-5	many	TGCAGTGCTAGAGATATCAGGGGAGGGAATCAGCCCCAGCATTTT	CSARDIRGGNQPQHF
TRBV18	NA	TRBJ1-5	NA	TGTGCCAGCTCACCAATCGACAGGACAAATCAGCCCCAGCATTTT	CASSPIDRTNQPQHF
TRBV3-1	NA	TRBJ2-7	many	TGTGCCAGCAAAGTTCGAAGCGGAAGGGAGCAGTACTTC	CASKVRSGREQYF
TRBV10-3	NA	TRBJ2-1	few	TGTGCCATCAGTGAGCAAGGGACCGCCGAGCAGTTCTTC	CAISEQGTAEQFF
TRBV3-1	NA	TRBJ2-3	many	TGTGCCAGCAGCCCTGGCTTGAATACAGATACGCAGTATTTT	CASSPGLNTDTQYF
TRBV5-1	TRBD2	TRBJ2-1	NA	TGCGCCAGCACACAGCGGGGAGACTACAATGAGCAGTTCTTC	CASTQRGDYNEQFF
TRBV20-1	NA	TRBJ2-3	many	TGCAGTGCTAGAGACCCTGTACGGCGGGGCGCAGGAACAGATACGCAGTATTTT	CSARDPVRRGAGTDTQYF
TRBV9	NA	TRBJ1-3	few	TGTGCCAGCAGCGTACTGGACGGAAACACCATATATTTT	CASSVLDGNTIYF
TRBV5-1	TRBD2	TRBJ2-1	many	TGCGCCAGCAGCGGCGGGACTAGCGGGGTTCATGAGCAGTTCTTC	CASSGGTSGVHEQFF
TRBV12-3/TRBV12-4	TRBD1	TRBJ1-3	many	TGTGCCAGCAGTTTCCCTCGGACAGGTGGAAACACCATATATTTT	CASSFPRTGGNTIYF
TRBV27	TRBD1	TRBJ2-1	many	TGTGCCAGCAGTTTATCAGGGACAGGGGATTCCGATGAGCAGTTCTTC	CASSLSGTGDSDEQFF
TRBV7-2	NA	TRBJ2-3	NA	TGTGCCAGCAGCTTACAGGACGGCACAGATACGCAGTATTTT	CASSLQDGTDTQYF
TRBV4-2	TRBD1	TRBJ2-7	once	TGTGCCAGCAGCCAAGATCAGGGGGTATACTCCTACGAGCAGTACTTC	CASSQDQGVYSYEQYF
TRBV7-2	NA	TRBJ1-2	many	TGTGCCAGCAGCCTCGACTTTAACTATGGCTACACCTTC	CASSLDFNYGYTF
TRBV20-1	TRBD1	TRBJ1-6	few	TGCAGTGCTACCCGACAGGGGAGGAATTCACCCCTCCACTTT	CSATRQGRNSPLHF
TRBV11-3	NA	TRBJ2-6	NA	TGTGCCAGCAGCTTATCACCCAGTAGCTCTGGGGCCAACGTCCTGACTTTC	CASSLSPSSSGANVLTF
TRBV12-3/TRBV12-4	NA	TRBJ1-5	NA	TGTGCCAGCACTACCGGGACGAAAGATCAGCCCCAGCATTTT	CASTTGTKDQPQHF
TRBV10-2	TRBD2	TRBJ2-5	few	TGCGCCAGCAGTGTGAGCGGGGGGGAAGAGACCCAGTACTTC	CASSVSGGEETQYF
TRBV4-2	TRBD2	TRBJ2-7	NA	TGTGCCAGCAGCCAAGAAAACCCTAGACTAGCGGGACGCTACGAGCAGTACTTC	CASSQENPRLAGRYEQYF
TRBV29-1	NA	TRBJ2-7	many	TGCAGCGTTGGCAAATTCGACAGGAGTGCCTACGAGCAGTACTTC	CSVGKFDRSAYEQYF
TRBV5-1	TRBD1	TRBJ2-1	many	TGCGCCAGCAGCGCGCCCGGGACAGCTTACAATGAGCAGTTCTTC	CASSAPGTAYNEQFF
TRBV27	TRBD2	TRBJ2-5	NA	TGTGCCAGCAGCCGCGGGGGACGGGGACTAGCGGGGGCACAAGAGACCCAGTACTTC	CASSRGGRGLAGAQETQYF
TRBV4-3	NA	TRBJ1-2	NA	TGCGCCAGCAGCCAAGATCGTGGGCAGGGCTACTATGGCTACACCTTC	CASSQDRGQGYYGYTF
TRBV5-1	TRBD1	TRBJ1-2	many	TGCGCCAGCAGCTTAGGACAGGGGTCATACTATGGCTACACCTTC	CASSLGQGSYYGYTF
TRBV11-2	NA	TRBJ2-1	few	TGTGCCAGCAGCTTGGTGGGGGGCCTCTTTAGCTCCTACAATGAGCAGTTCTTC	CASSLVGGLFSSYNEQFF
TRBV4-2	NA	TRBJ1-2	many	TGTGCCAGCAGCCTCCGAATGCTAGGCCTCTATGGCTACACCTTC	CASSLRMLGLYGYTF
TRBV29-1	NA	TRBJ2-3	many	TGCAGCGTGGATAGGACAGATACGCAGTATTTT	CSVDRTDTQYF
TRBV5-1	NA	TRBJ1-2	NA	TGCGCCAGCAGCCCGAACTATGGCTACACCTTC	CASSPNYGYTF
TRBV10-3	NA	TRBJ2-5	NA	TGTGCCACCCAGGGCGGCGGAGAGACCCAGTACTTC	CATQGGGETQYF
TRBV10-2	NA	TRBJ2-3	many	TGCGCCAGCAGTGAGCAGGGAGAGACAGATACGCAGTATTTT	CASSEQGETDTQYF
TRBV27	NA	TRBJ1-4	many	TGTGCCAGCAGTATTAACACCCAGGGGGAAAAACTGTTTTTT	CASSINTQGEKLFF
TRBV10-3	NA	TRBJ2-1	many	TGTGCCATCAGTGATACACGGAAGGGCGAGCAGTTCTTC	CAISDTRKGEQFF
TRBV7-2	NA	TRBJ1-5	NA	TGTGCCAGCAGCTTAATGGCCGCGGGGCATCAGCCCCAGCATTTT	CASSLMAAGHQPQHF
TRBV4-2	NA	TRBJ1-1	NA	TGTGCCAGCAGCACCAGGGTTCGGACTGAAGCTTTCTTT	CASSTRVRTEAFF
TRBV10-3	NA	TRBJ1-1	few	TGTGCCATCAGTGATTGGTCCGGAGGGAAGGAAGCTTTCTTT	CAISDWSGGKEAFF
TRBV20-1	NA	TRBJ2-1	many	TGCAGTGCTAGTCGACGGATCTCCTACAATGAGCAGTTCTTC	CSASRRISYNEQFF
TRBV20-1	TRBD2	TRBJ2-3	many	TGCAGTGCTATTAGCGGGGGCCCCACAGATACGCAGTATTTT	CSAISGGPTDTQYF
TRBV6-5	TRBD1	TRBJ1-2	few	TGTGCCAGCAGGGGACAGGGGGACTATGGCTACACCTTC	CASRGQGDYGYTF
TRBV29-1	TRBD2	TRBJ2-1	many	TGCAGCGTTGTACTAGCGGGGGCCGGGGAGCAGTTCTTC	CSVVLAGAGEQFF